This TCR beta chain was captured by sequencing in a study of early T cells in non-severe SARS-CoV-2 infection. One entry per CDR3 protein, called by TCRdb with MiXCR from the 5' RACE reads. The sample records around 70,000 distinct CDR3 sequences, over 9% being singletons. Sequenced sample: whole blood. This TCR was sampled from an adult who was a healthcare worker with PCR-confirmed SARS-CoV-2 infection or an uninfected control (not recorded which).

The CDR3 bases are TGTGCCAGTGCCGGGCCAGGCCCCTATGGCTACACCTTC. It translates to CASAGPGPYGYTF. The J gene is TRBJ1-2, the V gene TRBV28, with D unresolved. CDR1 is MDHEN, CDR2 SYDVKM, per germline. The V end was cut by 9 bases, the J end by 4 bases, with 15 bases between. This CDR3 comprises 13 residues.